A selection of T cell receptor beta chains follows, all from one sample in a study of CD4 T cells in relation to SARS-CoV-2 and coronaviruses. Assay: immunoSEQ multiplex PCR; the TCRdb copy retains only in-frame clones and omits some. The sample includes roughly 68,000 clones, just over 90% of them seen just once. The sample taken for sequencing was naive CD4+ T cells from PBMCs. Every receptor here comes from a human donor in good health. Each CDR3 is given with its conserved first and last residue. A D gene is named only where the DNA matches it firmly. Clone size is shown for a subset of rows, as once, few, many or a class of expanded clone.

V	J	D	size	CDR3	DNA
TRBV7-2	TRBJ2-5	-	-	CASSSSRTRETQYF	TGTGCCAGCAGCTCTTCTCGTACCAGAGAGACCCAGTACTTC
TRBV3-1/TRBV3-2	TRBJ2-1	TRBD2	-	CASSSRLAGGLNEQFF	TGTGCCAGCAGCTCCAGACTAGCGGGAGGACTCAATGAGCAGTTCTTC
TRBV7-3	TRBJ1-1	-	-	CASSISGATREAFF	TGTGCCAGCAGCATCTCAGGGGCGACACGGGAAGCTTTCTTT
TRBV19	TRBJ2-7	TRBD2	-	CASSPSGWTSGITYEQYF	TGTGCCAGTAGTCCCTCAGGGTGGACTAGCGGGATTACCTACGAGCAGTACTTC
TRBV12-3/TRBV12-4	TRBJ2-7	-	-	CASSFGGTYEQYF	TGTGCCAGCAGTTTCGGGGGCACCTACGAGCAGTACTTC
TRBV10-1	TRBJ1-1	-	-	CATRMTVNTEAFF	TGCGCCACCCGGATGACAGTGAACACTGAAGCTTTCTTT
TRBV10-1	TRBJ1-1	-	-	CASSDTRDTEAFF	TGCGCCAGCAGTGATACACGGGACACTGAAGCTTTCTTT
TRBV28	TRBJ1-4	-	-	CASSPLGSSNEKLFF	TGTGCCAGCAGTCCGCTTGGGTCGAGTAATGAAAAACTGTTTTTT
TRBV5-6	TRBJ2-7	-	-	CASSLSAGFDVSYEQYF	TGTGCCAGCAGCTTGTCGGCCGGATTTGATGTATCCTACGAGCAGTACTTC
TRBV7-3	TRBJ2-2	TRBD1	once	CASSLNQGVNTGELFF	TGTGCCAGCAGCTTAAACCAGGGGGTGAACACCGGGGAGCTGTTTTTT
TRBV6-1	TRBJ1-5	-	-	CASSDSWSTVNNQPQHF	TGTGCCAGCAGTGATAGTTGGTCGACGGTCAACAATCAGCCCCAGCATTTT
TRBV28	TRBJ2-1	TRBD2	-	CASSSPAGGSYNEQFF	TGTGCCAGCAGTTCCCCAGCGGGAGGCTCCTACAATGAGCAGTTCTTC
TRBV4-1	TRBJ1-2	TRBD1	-	CASSQGTGGYGYTF	TGCGCCAGCAGCCAAGGGACAGGGGGATATGGCTACACCTTC
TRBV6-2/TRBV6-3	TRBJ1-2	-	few	CASSRDGLLGYGYTF	TGTGCCAGCAGCAGAGACGGCCTCCTGGGCTATGGCTACACCTTC
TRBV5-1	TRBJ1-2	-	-	CASSLVPSNYGYTF	TGCGCCAGCAGCTTGGTCCCCTCTAACTATGGCTACACCTTC
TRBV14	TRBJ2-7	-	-	CASSQSYEQYF	TGTGCCAGCAGCCAATCCTACGAGCAGTACTTC
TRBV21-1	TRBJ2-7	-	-	CASSMTPPISEQYF	TGTGCCAGCAGCATGACCCCTCCGATAAGTGAGCAGTACTTC
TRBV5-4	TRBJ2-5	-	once	CASSLFLAGKETQYF	TGTGCCAGCAGCTTATTCTTGGCGGGGAAAGAGACCCAGTACTTC
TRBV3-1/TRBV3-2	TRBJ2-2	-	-	CASSQRGGTDTGELFF	TGTGCCAGCAGCCAGAGGGGGGGGACAGACACCGGGGAGCTGTTTTTT
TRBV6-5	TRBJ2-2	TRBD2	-	CATWAGLAATGELFF	TGTGCCACCTGGGCGGGACTAGCGGCCACCGGGGAGCTGTTTTTT
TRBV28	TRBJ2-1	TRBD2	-	CASSLSLAGPFTSYNEQFF	TGTGCCAGCAGTTTAAGTCTAGCGGGACCCTTTACCTCCTACAATGAGCAGTTCTTC
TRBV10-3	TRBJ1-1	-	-	CAIRHTSDTEAFF	TGTGCCATCCGACACACCAGTGACACTGAAGCTTTCTTT
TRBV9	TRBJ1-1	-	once	CASSVVLGGGTEAFF	TGTGCCAGCAGCGTAGTATTAGGTGGGGGCACTGAAGCTTTCTTT
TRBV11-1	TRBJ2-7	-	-	CASSYSRGFYEQYF	TGTGCCAGCAGCTATTCCAGGGGCTTCTACGAGCAGTACTTC
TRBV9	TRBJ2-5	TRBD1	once	CASSPGTEETQYF	TGTGCCAGCAGCCCCGGGACAGAAGAGACCCAGTACTTC
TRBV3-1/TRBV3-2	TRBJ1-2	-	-	CASSQGDQRNYGYTF	TGTGCCAGCAGCCAAGGGGATCAAAGGAACTATGGCTACACCTTC
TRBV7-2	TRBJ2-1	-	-	CASSATGPLHSEQFF	TGTGCCAGCAGCGCGACCGGACCCCTTCACAGTGAGCAGTTCTTC
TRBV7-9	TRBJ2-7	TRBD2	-	CASSQVPSGTYEQYF	TGTGCCAGCAGCCAAGTCCCTAGCGGAACCTACGAGCAGTACTTC
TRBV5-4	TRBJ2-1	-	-	CASTAAAQYNEQFF	TGTGCCAGCACCGCCGCAGCGCAATACAATGAGCAGTTCTTC
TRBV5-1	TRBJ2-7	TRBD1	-	CASSGGTGENEQYF	TGCGCCAGCAGCGGGGGGACAGGGGAGAACGAGCAGTACTTC
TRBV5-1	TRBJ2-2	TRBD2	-	CASIVAGVGTGELFF	TGCGCCAGCATTGTAGCGGGAGTTGGCACCGGGGAGCTGTTTTTT
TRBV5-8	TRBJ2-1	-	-	CASIPGAYNEQFF	TGTGCCAGCATCCCCGGTGCCTACAATGAGCAGTTCTTC
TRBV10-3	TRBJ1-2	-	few	CAITPGLNYGYTF	TGTGCCATCACCCCGGGGCTTAACTATGGCTACACCTTC
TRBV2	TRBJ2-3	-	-	CASSEAGRGRDTQYF	TGTGCCAGCAGTGAAGCGGGACGGGGACGAGATACGCAGTATTTT
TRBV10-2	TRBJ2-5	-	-	CASTELGHTQETQYF	TGCGCCAGCACAGAATTGGGACACACCCAAGAGACCCAGTACTTC
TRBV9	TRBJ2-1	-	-	CASSVEWEPYNEQFF	TGTGCCAGCAGCGTAGAGTGGGAGCCCTACAATGAGCAGTTCTTC
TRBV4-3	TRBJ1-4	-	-	CASSPRQSTNEKLFF	TGCGCCAGCAGCCCCAGACAGTCAACTAATGAAAAACTGTTTTTT
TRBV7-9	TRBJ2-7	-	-	CASSPGAVYEQYF	TGTGCCAGCAGCCCCGGGGCAGTCTACGAGCAGTACTTC
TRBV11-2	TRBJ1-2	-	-	CASSFDIGRTHYGYTF	TGTGCCAGCAGCTTCGACATCGGCCGTACCCATTATGGCTACACCTTC
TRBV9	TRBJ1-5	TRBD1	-	CASSVKGGPRRQPQHF	TGTGCCAGCAGCGTAAAAGGGGGCCCGCGAAGACAGCCCCAGCATTTT
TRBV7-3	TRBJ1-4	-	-	CASSLGSNEKLFF	TGTGCCAGCAGCTTAGGGAGCAATGAAAAACTGTTTTTT
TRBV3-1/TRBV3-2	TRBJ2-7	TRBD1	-	CASSPGRGRGTDEQYF	TGTGCCAGCAGCCCAGGCAGGGGCAGGGGGACGGACGAGCAGTACTTC
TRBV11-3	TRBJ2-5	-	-	CASSRTGQETQYF	TGTGCCAGCAGCCGTACCGGCCAAGAGACCCAGTACTTC
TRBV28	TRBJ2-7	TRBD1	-	CASGRDRVLQKQYF	TGTGCCAGCGGCCGGGACAGGGTTCTACAGAAGCAGTACTTC
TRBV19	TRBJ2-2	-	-	CASSIDPGVTGELFF	TGTGCCAGTAGTATAGACCCCGGGGTCACCGGGGAGCTGTTTTTT
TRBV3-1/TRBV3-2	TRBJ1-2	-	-	CASSQSEGRAHGYTF	TGTGCCAGCAGCCAATCCGAAGGTAGGGCCCATGGCTACACCTTC
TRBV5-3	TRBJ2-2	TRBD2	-	CARSLADSSGAGENTGELFF	TGTGCCAGAAGCTTGGCCGACTCCTCCGGTGCGGGGGAGAACACCGGGGAGCTGTTTTTT
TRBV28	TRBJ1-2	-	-	CASSRRNKDYGYTF	TGTGCCAGCAGTAGGAGAAACAAGGACTATGGCTACACCTTC
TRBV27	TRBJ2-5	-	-	CASSLRVLGTQYF	TGTGCCAGCAGTTTGAGGGTTTTGGGGACCCAGTACTTC
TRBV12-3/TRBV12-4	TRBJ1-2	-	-	CASSHNEGGYTF	TGTGCCAGCAGCCACAACGAGGGTGGCTACACCTTC